This TCR beta chain is drawn from a study of T-cell memory formation after mild COVID-19 (dated by TCRdb to the early 2020s). Some background on the complete study: TCR sequence clusters from the two donors were largely donor specific. Longitudinal TCRalpha and TCRbeta repertoire sequencing tracked T-cell clones expanding and contracting after mild COVID-19 in two donors. The cohort comprised two young, previously healthy adult volunteers, one female and one male. The investigation overall reported the following: Clones contracting from day 15 to 85 had balanced CD4/CD8 phenotypes, while a second wave expanding from day 15 to 37 was biased towards CD4+. Some responding clones were found in pre-infection memory, which suggests that pre-existing cross-reactive memory T cells took part in the SARS-CoV-2 response. The study included only a couple of mild cases, and larger cohorts that include severe cases with pre-infection samples were judged to be necessary. SARS-CoV-2 specificity was not confirmed for the second-wave clones peaking on day 37. Contracting CD4+ clones appeared mostly in the CM and EM memory subsets, whereas CD8+ clones were enriched in EMRA.

This clonotype was seen a few times. The clone's antigen remains unknown. Base-call qualities are not available, and no considerably larger clone is one nucleotide away. Trimming removed 6 bases from V and 0 bases from J; the gene matches leave 1 base unexplained. The CDR3 contains 15 residues, cysteine and phenylalanine counted. CDR3 DNA is the only sequence kept; it has 45 bases, read in frame from the first base. CDR1 and CDR2 are drawn from the germline V gene: MNHEY, SVGAGI. PBMCs were isolated by Ficoll-Paque density gradient centrifugation. Sequencing used an Illumina NovaSeq 6000. TCRalpha and TCRbeta cDNA libraries were built by 5'RACE with constant-segment primers, adding sample barcodes and unique molecular identifiers. RNA was extracted from every sample with Trizol reagent. Libraries were amplified in two PCR steps, with a second sample barcode and Illumina TruSeq adapters added in the second step. Sequencing of the libraries was done on an Illumina NovaSeq, producing 2 x 150 bp paired-end reads. The source study handled its data this way. The reads were demultiplexed and collapsed into UMI-guided consensus sequences using migec v1.2.7. Using mixcr v2.1.11, UMI consensuses were aligned to TRA and TRB V and J templates and then assembled into clonotypes. A clonotype was counted as expanded or contracted only when both edgeR and NoisET called the clonotype significant, with the noise models trained on biological replicates. edgeR calls used a false discovery rate-adjusted p below 0.01 and a log2 fold-change threshold of 1. As an exploratory analysis of dynamics, max-normalized trajectories of the 1000 most abundant clonotypes were examined with PCA combined with hierarchical clustering. The CD4 or CD8 phenotype of responding clones was assigned using the separately sequenced CD4+ and CD8+ repertoires. TCRdb trimmed public reads at Q25 via fastp, called clones via MiXCR and kept in-frame beta chains. Entries that share a CDR3 protein sequence are merged under the most common genes and DNA. These V and J calls rely on TCRdb rather than the paper's analysis. For this sample there are about 200,000 distinct CDR3 sequences; about 9.2% appear just once. Jointly, the top ten make up 3.5% of the sample.

This clonotype was obtained from a man aged 18 to 29 who had mild COVID-19 (a few samples of this study predate the infection). The sample titles of this study are shuffled in the database, so cell type and time point are left out; the donor was told from shared clones. Material: PBMCs or a T cell subset sorted from them (not recorded which). The rearranged segments are TRBV6-5 and TRBJ2-5, with 13 bases matching TRBD2. The DNA sequence reads TGTGCCAGCAGGACTAGCGGGGGGAACCAAGAGACCCAGTACTTC. The resulting protein is CASRTSGGNQETQYF.